This TCR beta chain stems from a study of shared clonotypes between healthy human individuals (dated by TCRdb to the early 2020s). Regarding the study in general: A couple of women and a few men aged 18 to 49 years were included in the cohort. Per donor, three plates each were used for CD4 naive and CD4 memory, two for CD8 naive, and one for CD8 memory. Between about 0.8 and 8.9 billion PBMCs per donor were obtained by leukapheresis. To estimate repertoire size and how much clonotype sharing occurs between individuals, the study deeply sequenced the blood TCR repertoires of five healthy adults. To increase sequencing depth and limit assay-specific biases, TCR repertoire library preparation and sequencing were carried out by different laboratories using diverse techniques. The paper's findings and limits, for the study overall: Only blood was sampled, and tissue TCR repertoires likely differ from those in blood. Pairwise subsampling indicated that sequencing depth was expected to affect the degree of clonotype sharing among donors. Naive subsets generally had larger estimated clonotype richness than memory subsets did. Because the study included only a small number of donors, the genetic and exposure-history diversity represented was limited. Sharing across several donors was observed for approximately 5% of naive CD4, 3.5% of naive CD8, 2% to 2.5% of memory CD4, and 0.4% of memory CD8 clonotypes. Clonotypes shared by all four sorted-subset donors showed higher generation probabilities than non-shared clonotypes. Rarefaction of sorted-subset datasets indicated incomplete sequencing despite the large sequencing depth.

Using the deep immunoSEQ assay, TCR CDR3 regions were amplified from genomic DNA by multiplex PCR. Extracted genomic DNA from each cell subset was spread evenly across all wells of several immunoSEQ 96-well plates, with each plate serving as a replicate. For sorted subsets, around 200 ng genomic DNA, equal to about 30,000 T cell genomes, was loaded into each replicate PCR. Purified libraries were quantified with a Qubit 3.0 fluorometer, sized on a Bioanalyzer 2100, and re-quantified with the KAPA Library Quantification kit. A separate single-read 150-cycle Illumina NextSeq 550 flow cell was used to sequence each immunoSEQ 96-well plate. The paper's data handling went like this. Because the immunoSEQ output held only junctional sequences and lacked quality scores, the filtering could not match the filtering applied to full-length reads. Sequences were annotated with PyIR, a Python wrapper for IgBLAST v1.9, using IMGT germline references to assign V/J genes and CDR3. Reads with weak V/J assignments (E-value above 1e-6), missing CDR3, stop codons, out-of-frame junctions, or ambiguous translated residues were removed. A V3J clonotype was defined by an identical inferred V gene, J gene, and CDR3 amino acid sequence. Percentage overlap between repertoires was computed as shared unique clonotypes divided by the size of the smaller repertoire. Repertoire richness was assessed with RTK rarefaction, the Chao1 estimator, and Recon v2.1 estimates of unobserved clonotypes. OLGA was used to compute generation probabilities for all TCRbeta clonotypes that the gDNA method yielded from a few donors. The clones in this table, taken by TCRdb from immuneACCESS, are in-frame only. Not every clone is retained; where verified, under half of the shortfall comes from an unresolved V gene, and the cause of the rest is unknown. That table is the source of V, J and clone size, and D and trimming were worked out from the DNA. This sample holds about 2.2 million clones; 93% were observed only once. The ten largest make up about 1.7% of the sample.

CD8 naive samples were CD45RO-negative cells positively selected for CCR7, giving a CD45RA+CCR7+ population that excluded TemRA cells. The donors were healthy, HIV-negative adults who had no recently reported acute infections or vaccinations. Every donor was a Caucasian adult living in Nashville, Tennessee, USA. Blood was collected by leukapheresis, and PBMCs were isolated by Ficoll-Histopaque density gradient centrifugation and then cryopreserved in liquid nitrogen vapor phase. Purity and quantity of every magnetically sorted T cell population were checked by analytical flow cytometry. Each sorted fraction had its genomic DNA isolated and then quantified by UV absorbance on a Nanodrop 2000c. CDR1 and CDR2 are read off the germline V gene as MDHEN and SYDVKM. The CDR3 has 14 amino acids, counting the end cysteine and phenylalanine. Of the read, only the CDR3 DNA is kept; its 42 bases are in frame from base 1. Trimming costs V 2 bases and J 0 bases, and their ends lie 8 bases apart.

About this clone itself: Its antigen is not yet known. No much larger clonotype is one base removed from it; base qualities were not supplied. Other DNA sequences in this sample translate to the same CDR3.

The receptor comes from a man between 18 and 29 years old in good health. Some clones in this sample may be carry-over from other donors' samples. The source material was naive CD8+ T cells from PBMCs. Per the publication, the cell subset or site label means: CD45RA+CCR7+. The chain uses TRBV28 and TRBJ2-7; perhaps TRBD1 is the D gene, with 5 bases matching. The CDR3 region reads CASSLQGSSYEQYF. The nucleotides read TGTGCCAGCAGTTTACAGGGTAGCTCCTACGAGCAGTACTTC.